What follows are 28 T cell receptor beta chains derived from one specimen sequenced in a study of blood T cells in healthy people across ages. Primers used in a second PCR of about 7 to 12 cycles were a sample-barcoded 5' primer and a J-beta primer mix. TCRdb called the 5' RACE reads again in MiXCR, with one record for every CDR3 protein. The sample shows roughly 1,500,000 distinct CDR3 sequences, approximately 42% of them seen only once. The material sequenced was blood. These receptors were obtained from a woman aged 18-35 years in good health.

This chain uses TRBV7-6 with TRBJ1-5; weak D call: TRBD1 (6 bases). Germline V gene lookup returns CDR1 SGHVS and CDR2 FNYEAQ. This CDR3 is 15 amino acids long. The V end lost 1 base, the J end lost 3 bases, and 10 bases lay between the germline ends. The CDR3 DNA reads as TGTGCCAGCAGCTTAGGGACAGAAGTCAATCAGCCCCAGCATTTT. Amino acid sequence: CASSLGTEVNQPQHF.

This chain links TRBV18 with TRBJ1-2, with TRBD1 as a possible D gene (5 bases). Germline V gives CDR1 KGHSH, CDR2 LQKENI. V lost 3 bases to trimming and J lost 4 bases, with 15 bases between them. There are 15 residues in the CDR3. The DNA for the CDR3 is TGTGCCAGCTCACCGTCGGGGCGAGTCAGCTATGGCTACACCTTC. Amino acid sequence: CASSPSGRVSYGYTF.

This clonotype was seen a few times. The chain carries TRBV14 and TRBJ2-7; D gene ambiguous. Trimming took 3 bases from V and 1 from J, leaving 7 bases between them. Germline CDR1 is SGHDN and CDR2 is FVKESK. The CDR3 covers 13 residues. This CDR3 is CASSHYSSYEQYF. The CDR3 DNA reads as TGTGCCAGCAGCCATTACAGTTCCTACGAGCAGTACTTC.

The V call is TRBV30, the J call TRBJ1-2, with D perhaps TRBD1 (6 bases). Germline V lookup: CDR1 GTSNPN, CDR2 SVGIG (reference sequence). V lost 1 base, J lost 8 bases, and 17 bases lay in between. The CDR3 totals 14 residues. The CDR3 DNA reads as TGTGCCTGGAGTGCCGGGACAATATTTCGCGGCTACACCTTC. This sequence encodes CAWSAGTIFRGYTF.

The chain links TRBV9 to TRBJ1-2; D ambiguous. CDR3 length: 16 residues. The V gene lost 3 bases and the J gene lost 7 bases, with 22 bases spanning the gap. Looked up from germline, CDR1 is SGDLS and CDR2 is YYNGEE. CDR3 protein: CASSGGRGPELGGYTF. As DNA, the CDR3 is TGTGCCAGCAGCGGTGGGCGAGGACCTGAACTTGGTGGCTACACCTTC.

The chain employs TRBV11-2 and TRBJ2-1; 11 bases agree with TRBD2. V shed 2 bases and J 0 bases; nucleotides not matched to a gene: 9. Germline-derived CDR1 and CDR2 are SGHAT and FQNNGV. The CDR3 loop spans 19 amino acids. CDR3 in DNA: TGTGCCAGCAGCTTATCTATAACTAGCGGGAGTAACTCCTACAATGAGCAGTTCTTC. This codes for CASSLSITSGSNSYNEQFF.

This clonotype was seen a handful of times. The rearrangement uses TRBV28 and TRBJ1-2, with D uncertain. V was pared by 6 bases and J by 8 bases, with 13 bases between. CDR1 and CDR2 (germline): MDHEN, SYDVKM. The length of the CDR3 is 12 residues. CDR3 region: CASRTEVGGYTF. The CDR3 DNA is TGTGCCAGCAGGACCGAGGTTGGGGGCTACACCTTC.

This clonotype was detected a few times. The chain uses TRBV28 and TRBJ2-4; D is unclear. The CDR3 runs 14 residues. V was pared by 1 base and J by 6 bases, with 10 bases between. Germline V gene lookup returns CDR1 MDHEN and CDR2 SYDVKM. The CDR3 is CASSLLTKTNIQYF. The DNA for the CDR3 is TGTGCCAGCAGTTTATTGACGAAGACAAACATTCAGTACTTC.

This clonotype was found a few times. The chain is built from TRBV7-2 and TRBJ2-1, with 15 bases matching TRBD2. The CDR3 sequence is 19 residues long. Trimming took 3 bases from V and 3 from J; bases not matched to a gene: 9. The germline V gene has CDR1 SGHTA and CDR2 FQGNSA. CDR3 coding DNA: TGTGCCAGCAGCTTGGACGGGACTAGCGGGAGGAAACTCTACAATGAGCAGTTCTTC. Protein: CASSLDGTSGRKLYNEQFF. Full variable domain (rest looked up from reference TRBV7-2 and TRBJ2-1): GAGVSQSPSNKVTEKGKDVELRCDPISGHTALYWYRQSLGQGLEFLIYFQGNSAPDKSGLPSDRFSAERTGGSVSTLTIQRTQQEDSAVYLCASSLDGTSGRKLYNEQFFGPGTRLTVL.

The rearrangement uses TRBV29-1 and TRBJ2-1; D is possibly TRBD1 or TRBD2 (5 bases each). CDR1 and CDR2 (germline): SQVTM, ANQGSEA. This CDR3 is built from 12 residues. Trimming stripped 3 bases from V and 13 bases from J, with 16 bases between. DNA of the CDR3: TGCAGCGTTGAGGAGCGAGGGGAGACCCAGTTCTTC. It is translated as CSVEERGETQFF.

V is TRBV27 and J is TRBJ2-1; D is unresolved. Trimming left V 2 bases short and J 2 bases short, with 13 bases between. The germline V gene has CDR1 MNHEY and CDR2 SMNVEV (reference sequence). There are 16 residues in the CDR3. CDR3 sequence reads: CASSLGRAVPYNEQFF. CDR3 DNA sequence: TGTGCCAGCAGTTTAGGTCGAGCTGTACCCTACAATGAGCAGTTCTTC.

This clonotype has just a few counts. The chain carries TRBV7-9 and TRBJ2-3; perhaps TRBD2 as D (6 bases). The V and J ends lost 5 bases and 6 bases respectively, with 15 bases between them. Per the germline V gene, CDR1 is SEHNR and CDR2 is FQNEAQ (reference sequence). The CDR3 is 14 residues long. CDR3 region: CASSPTTRGDTQYF. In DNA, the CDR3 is TGTGCCAGCAGCCCAACGACTAGAGGGGATACGCAGTATTTT.

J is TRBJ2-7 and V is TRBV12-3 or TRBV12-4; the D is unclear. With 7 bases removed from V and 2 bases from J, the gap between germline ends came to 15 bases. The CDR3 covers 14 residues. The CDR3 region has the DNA TGTGCCAGCACTCCTGTGGGCAAAACCTACGAGCAGTACTTC. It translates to CASTPVGKTYEQYF.

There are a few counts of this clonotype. CDR3 protein: CASSSGRELTYGYTF. The DNA for the CDR3 is TGCGCCAGCAGCTCTGGACGCGAGTTAACGTATGGCTACACCTTC. V and J are TRBV5-1 and TRBJ1-2, with D unresolved. The CDR3 covers 15 residues. Germline CDR1 SGHRS, CDR2 YFSETQ. The germline V and J ends were trimmed by 3 bases and 5 bases, with 17 bases remaining between them. Filled out from reference TRBV5-1 and TRBJ1-2, the complete variable domain reads KAGVTQTPRYLIKTRGQQVTLSCSPISGHRSVSWYQQTPGQGLQFLFEYFSETQRNKGNFPGRFSGRQFSNSRSEMNVSTLELGDSALYLCASSSGRELTYGYTFGSGTRLTVV.

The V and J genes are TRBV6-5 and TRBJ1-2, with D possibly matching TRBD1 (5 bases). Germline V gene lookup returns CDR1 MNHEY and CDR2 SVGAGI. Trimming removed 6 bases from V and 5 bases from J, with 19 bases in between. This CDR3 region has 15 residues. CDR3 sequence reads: CASSVGTGFGYGYTF. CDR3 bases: TGTGCCAGCAGCGTCGGTACAGGCTTCGGGTATGGCTACACCTTC.

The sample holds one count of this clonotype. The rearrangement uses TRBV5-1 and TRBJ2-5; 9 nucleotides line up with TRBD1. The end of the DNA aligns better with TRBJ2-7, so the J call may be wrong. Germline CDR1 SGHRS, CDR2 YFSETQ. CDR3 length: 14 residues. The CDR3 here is CASSFGTGTNEQYF. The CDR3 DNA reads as TGCGCCAGCAGCTTTGGGACAGGGACTAACGAGCAGTACTTC.

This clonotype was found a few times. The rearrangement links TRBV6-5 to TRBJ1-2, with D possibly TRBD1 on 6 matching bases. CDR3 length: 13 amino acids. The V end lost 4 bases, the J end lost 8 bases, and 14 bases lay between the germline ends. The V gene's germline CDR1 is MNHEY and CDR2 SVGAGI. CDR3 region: CASSSVQGRGYTF. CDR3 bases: TGTGCCAGCAGTTCCGTCCAGGGGAGAGGCTACACCTTC.

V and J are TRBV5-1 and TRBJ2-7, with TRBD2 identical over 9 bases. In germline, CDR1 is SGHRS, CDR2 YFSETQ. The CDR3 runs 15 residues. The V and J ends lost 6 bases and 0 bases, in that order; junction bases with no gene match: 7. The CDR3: CASTLTSGSSYEQYF. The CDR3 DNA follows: TGCGCCAGCACCCTGACTAGCGGAAGCTCCTACGAGCAGTACTTC.

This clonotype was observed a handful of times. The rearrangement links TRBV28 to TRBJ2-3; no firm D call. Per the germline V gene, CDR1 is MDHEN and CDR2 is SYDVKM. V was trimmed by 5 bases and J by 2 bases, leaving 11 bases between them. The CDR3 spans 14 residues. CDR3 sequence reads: CASSPDSTTDTQYF. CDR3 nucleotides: TGTGCCAGCAGTCCAGACTCTACCACAGATACGCAGTATTTT.

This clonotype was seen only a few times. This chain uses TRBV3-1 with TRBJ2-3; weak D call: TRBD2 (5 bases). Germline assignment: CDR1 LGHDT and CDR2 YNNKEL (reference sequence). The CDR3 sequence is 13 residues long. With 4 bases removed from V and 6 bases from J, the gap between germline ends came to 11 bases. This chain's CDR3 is CASSRALEDTQYF. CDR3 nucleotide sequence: TGTGCCAGCAGCCGAGCACTAGAGGATACGCAGTATTTT.

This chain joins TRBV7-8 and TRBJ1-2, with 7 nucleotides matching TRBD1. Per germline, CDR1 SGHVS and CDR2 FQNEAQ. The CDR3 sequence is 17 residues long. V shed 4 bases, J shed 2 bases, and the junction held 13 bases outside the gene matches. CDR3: CASSSSLGGAYNYGYTF. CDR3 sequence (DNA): TGTGCCAGCAGCTCCTCCCTAGGGGGCGCTTACAACTATGGCTACACCTTC.

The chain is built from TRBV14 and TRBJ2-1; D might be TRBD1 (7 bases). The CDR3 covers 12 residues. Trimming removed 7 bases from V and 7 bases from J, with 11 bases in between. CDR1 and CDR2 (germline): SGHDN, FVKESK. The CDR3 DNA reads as TGTGCCAGCACCGCAGGGGGGAATGAGCAGTTCTTC. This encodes CASTAGGNEQFF.

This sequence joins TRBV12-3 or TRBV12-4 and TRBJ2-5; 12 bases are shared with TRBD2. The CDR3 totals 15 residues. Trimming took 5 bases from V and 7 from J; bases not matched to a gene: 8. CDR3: CASSRLAGVTSTQYF. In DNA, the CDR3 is TGTGCCAGCAGTAGACTAGCGGGGGTCACCTCGACCCAGTACTTC.

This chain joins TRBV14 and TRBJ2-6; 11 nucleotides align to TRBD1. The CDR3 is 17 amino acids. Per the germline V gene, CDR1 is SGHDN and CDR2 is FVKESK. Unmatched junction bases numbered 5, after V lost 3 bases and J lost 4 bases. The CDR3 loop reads CASSHGQGALGANVLTF. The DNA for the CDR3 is TGTGCCAGCAGCCACGGACAGGGGGCGTTAGGGGCCAACGTCCTGACTTTC.

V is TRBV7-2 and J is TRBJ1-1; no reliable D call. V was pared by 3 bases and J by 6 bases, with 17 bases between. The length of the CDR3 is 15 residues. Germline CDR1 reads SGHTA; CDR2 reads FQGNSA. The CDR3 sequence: CASSFEVLEFSEAFF. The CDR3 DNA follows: TGTGCCAGCAGCTTCGAGGTTCTGGAGTTCTCTGAAGCTTTCTTT.

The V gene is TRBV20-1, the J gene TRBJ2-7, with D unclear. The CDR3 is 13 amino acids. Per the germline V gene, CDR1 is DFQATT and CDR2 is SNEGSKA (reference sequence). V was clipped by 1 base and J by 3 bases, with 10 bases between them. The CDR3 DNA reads TGCAGTGCTAGAGGCCTAAGGAACTACGAGCAGTACTTC. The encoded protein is CSARGLRNYEQYF.

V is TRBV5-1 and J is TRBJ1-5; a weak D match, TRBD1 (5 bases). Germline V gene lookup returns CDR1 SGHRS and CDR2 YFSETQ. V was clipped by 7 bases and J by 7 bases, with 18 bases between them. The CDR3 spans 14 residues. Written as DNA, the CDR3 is TGCGCCAGCCGTGGGGACGGGGATAGGCAGCCCCAGCATTTT. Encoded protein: CASRGDGDRQPQHF.

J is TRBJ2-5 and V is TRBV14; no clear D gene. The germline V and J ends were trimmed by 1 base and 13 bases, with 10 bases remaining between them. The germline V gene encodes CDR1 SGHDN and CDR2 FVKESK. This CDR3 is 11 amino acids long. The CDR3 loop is CASSQGDMAYF. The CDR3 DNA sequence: TGTGCCAGCAGCCAAGGAGATATGGCGTACTTC.